These 27 T cell receptor beta chains were all obtained from the same sample, sequenced in a study of human T cells and chemical hapten exposure. Stated time point: pre-sensitization, week 0. The treatment denotes: therapeutic diphenylcyclopropenone sensitization with weekly scalp DPC. TCRdb called the RACE reads again in MiXCR, with one record for every CDR3 protein. The sample shows about 46,000 distinct CDR3 sequences, 9.4% of them seen only once. This material consisted of whole blood, taken in connection with sensitization to the hapten diphenylcyclopropenone (DPC). These receptor sequences come from a middle-aged woman with alopecia areata. Some clones in this sample may be carry-over from other donors' samples.

This clonotype was found many times. The V and J genes are TRBV20-1 and TRBJ2-3, with TRBD1 identical over 12 bases. Germline CDR1 is DFQATT and CDR2 is SNEGSKA (reference sequence). The CDR3 length is 15 residues. CDR3 bases: TGCAGCCCATCAGGGACAGGGGGCCGCACAGATACGCAGTATTTT. Encoded protein: CSPSGTGGRTDTQYF.

This clonotype turned up a few times. This chain links TRBV28 with TRBJ2-7; perhaps TRBD2 as D (7 bases). Per the germline V gene, CDR1 is MDHEN and CDR2 is SYDVKM. This CDR3 has 15 amino acids. The ends were cut back, 7 bases at V and 0 bases at J, with 16 bases in the middle. The CDR3 sequence is CASTLGGANSYEQYF. DNA for the CDR3: TGTGCCAGCACCTTGGGGGGGGCTAACTCCTACGAGCAGTACTTC. Complete variable domain (other parts from reference TRBV28 and TRBJ2-7): DVKVTQSSRYLVKRTGEKVFLECVQDMDHENMFWYRQDPGLGLRLIYFSYDVKMKEKGDIPEGYSVSREKKERFSLILESASTNQTSMYLCASTLGGANSYEQYFGPGTRLTVT.

This clonotype showed up many times. The genes are TRBV20-1 and TRBJ2-3; D tentatively fits TRBD1 or TRBD2 (5 bases each). The germline CDR1 and CDR2 sequences are DFQATT and SNEGSKA (reference sequence). The CDR3 has 11 residues. The DNA for the CDR3 is TGCAGGGGAGCCACAGGAGATACGCAGTATTTT. Translated: CRGATGDTQYF.

In its sample, this clonotype was seen many times. V gene TRBV4-2 combines with J gene TRBJ1-6; 7 positions agree with TRBD1. The CDR3 contains 16 residues. Germline values: CDR1 LGHNA, CDR2 YNFKEQ. V trimming: 3 bases; J trimming: 6 bases; junction bases outside the gene matches: 8. In nucleotides, the CDR3 is TGTGCCAGCAGCCACCGGGACAGTCTTTCTAATTCACCCCTCCACTTT. Translating gives CASSHRDSLSNSPLHF.

This clonotype was seen a few times. The chain couples TRBV11-2 to TRBJ2-1; the D is unclear. Trimming took 7 bases from V and 4 from J, leaving 8 bases between them. Germline loops: CDR1 SGHAT, CDR2 FQNNGV. This CDR3 has 12 amino acids. The CDR3 here is CASTSGYNEQFF. CDR3 sequence (DNA): TGTGCCAGCACGTCTGGATACAATGAGCAGTTCTTC.

This clonotype occurred many times. The V call is TRBV4-1, the J call TRBJ1-1; no clear D gene. The CDR3 loop spans 10 amino acids. V shed 8 bases and J shed 3 bases, with 4 bases lying between them. CDR1 MGHRA and CDR2 YSYEKL come from the germline V gene. The CDR3 protein is CASGDTEAFF. In DNA, the CDR3 is TGCGCCAGCGGGGACACTGAAGCTTTCTTT.

This clonotype was counted many times. This chain connects TRBV20-1 to TRBJ2-1, with a tentative D call TRBD2 (5 bases). Germline CDR1 is DFQATT and CDR2 is SNEGSKA (reference sequence). The germline V and J ends were trimmed by 6 bases and 9 bases, with 12 bases remaining between them. The length of the CDR3 is 11 residues. This CDR3 is CSARPGSEQFF. CDR3 nucleotide sequence: TGCAGTGCAAGACCTGGGAGTGAGCAGTTCTTC.

V usage is TRBV13 and J usage is TRBJ2-1; tentative D call: TRBD2 (6 bases). The CDR3 contains 16 residues. Germline-derived CDR1 and CDR2 are PRHDT and FYEKMQ (reference sequence). Trimming left V 4 bases short and J 2 bases short, with 15 bases between. DNA of the CDR3: TGTGCCAGCAGCTCCCGAGGAGGGAGGCCCTACAATGAGCAGTTCTTC. Encoded protein: CASSSRGGRPYNEQFF.

V usage is TRBV7-8 and J usage is TRBJ2-1, with D possibly TRBD1 on 5 matching bases. V gave up 0 bases and J gave up 9 bases, with 6 bases separating them. CDR1 and CDR2 (germline): SGHVS, FQNEAQ. The CDR3 is made up of 12 amino acids. The CDR3 coding sequence is TGTGCCAGCAGCTTAGCAAGGGGTGAGCAGTTCTTC. Translation gives CASSLARGEQFF. Variable domain in full (rest from reference TRBV7-8 and TRBJ2-1): GAGVSQSPRYKVAKRGQDVALRCDPISGHVSLFWYQQALGQGPEFLTYFQNEAQLDKSGLPSDRFFAERPEGSVSTLKIQRTQQEDSAVYLCASSLARGEQFFGPGTRLTVL.

A note on this clonotype: The junction departs from germline at one end; a sequencing error may be responsible. V is TRBV20-1 and J is TRBJ1-2; D is unresolved. The CDR3 length is 14 residues. CDR1 DFQATT and CDR2 SNEGSKA come from the germline V gene (reference sequence). The CDR3 DNA sequence: TGCAGTGCTAGGGAAGAGAATGGCTACTATGGCAACACCTTC. Residues: CSAREENGYYGNTF.

This chain uses TRBV5-4 with TRBJ2-7; unclear D gene. Trimming removed 5 bases from V and 5 bases from J, with 20 bases in between. The germline CDR1 and CDR2 sequences are SGHNT and YYREEE (reference sequence). The CDR3 sequence is 15 residues long. CDR3 sequence: CASRWSTDPWHEQYF. CDR3 in DNA: TGTGCCAGCAGGTGGAGCACGGACCCATGGCACGAGCAGTACTTC.

V usage is TRBV5-1 and J usage is TRBJ2-1, with D perhaps TRBD1 or TRBD2 (5 bases each). Germline loops: CDR1 SGHRS, CDR2 YFSETQ. The CDR3 contains 13 residues. V was pared by 4 bases and J by 12 bases, with 17 bases between. The CDR3 here is CASSPGLTDGQFF. Here the CDR3 DNA reads TGCGCCAGCAGCCCGGGATTGACAGATGGGCAGTTCTTC.

The table lists this clonotype with many counts. The rearrangement uses TRBV3-1 and TRBJ2-1; tentative D call: TRBD2 (5 bases). This CDR3 region has 15 residues. Germline assignment: CDR1 LGHDT and CDR2 YNNKEL (reference sequence). V was cut by 2 bases and J by 4 bases, with 12 bases left in between. CDR3 in DNA: TGTGCCAGCAGCCAATTTGGACTGCGTTACAATGAGCAGTTCTTC. Encoded protein: CASSQFGLRYNEQFF.

The gene calls are TRBV5-5 and TRBJ2-3; 8 bases map to TRBD2. CDR1 and CDR2 from the germline V gene are SGHKS and YYEKEE (reference sequence). This CDR3 has 13 residues. With 10 bases clipped from V and 5 bases from J, the junction kept 9 bases outside the gene matches. CDR3 DNA: TGTGCCGCGGGGGGACTAGAAGGAGATACGCAGTATTTT. Protein sequence: CAAGGLEGDTQYF.

This clonotype was seen at least ten times. The chain combines TRBV6-6 with TRBJ1-5, with a weak D call TRBD1 (6 bases). Trimming removed 8 bases at V and 3 bases at J, with 14 bases between. This CDR3 contains 14 residues. Germline CDR1 MNHNY, CDR2 SVGAGI (reference sequence). The DNA of the CDR3 is TGTGCCAGCCTGGGACAAAGACACAATCAGCCCCAGCATTTT. It translates to CASLGQRHNQPQHF.

The V and J genes are TRBV11-1 and TRBJ2-1; D call uncertain. The V gene lost 3 bases and the J gene lost 6 bases, with 6 bases spanning the gap. Per the germline V gene, CDR1 is SGHAT and CDR2 is FQDESV (reference sequence). The CDR3 contains 12 residues. The CDR3 is CASSFTGNEQFF. DNA of the CDR3: TGTGCCAGCAGCTTCACTGGCAATGAGCAGTTCTTC.

The CDR3 protein is CASSLSENQPQHF. The CDR3 DNA reads as TGTGCCAGCAGTTTATCTGAGAATCAGCCCCAGCATTTT. The rearrangement links TRBV27 to TRBJ1-5, with D unresolved. The CDR3 is made up of 13 amino acids. Trimming removed 0 bases from V and 4 bases from J, with 4 bases in between. Germline V lookup: CDR1 MNHEY, CDR2 SMNVEV (reference sequence).

This clonotype has a count of ten or more. The chain couples TRBV7-8 to TRBJ2-3; D remains unclear. Germline V CDR1 and CDR2: SGHVS, FQNEAQ. The CDR3 covers 14 residues. The V and J ends lost 1 base and 0 bases respectively, with 5 bases between them. The DNA for the CDR3 is TGTGCCAGCAGCTTAGTAACTAGCACAGATACGCAGTATTTT. It encodes CASSLVTSTDTQYF.

This clonotype has at least ten counts. The V gene is TRBV7-2, the J gene TRBJ1-1; D call uncertain. CDR3 length equals 15 residues. V lost 1 base and J lost 2, with 11 bases in between. CDR1 and CDR2 from the germline V gene are SGHTA and FQGNSA. CDR3 loop: CASSLGRALNTEAFF. The CDR3 DNA sequence: TGTGCCAGCAGCTTAGGGAGGGCTTTAAACACTGAAGCTTTCTTT.

The V call is TRBV2, the J call TRBJ2-7; D is possibly TRBD2 (5 bases). Looked up from germline, CDR1 is SNHLY and CDR2 is FYNNEI. Trimming removed 7 bases at V and 7 bases at J, with 14 bases between. This CDR3 comprises 12 residues. The CDR3 reads CASTTTEVEQYF. The DNA of the CDR3 is TGTGCCAGCACGACTACAGAGGTAGAGCAGTACTTC.

This clonotype has ten or more counts. This chain connects TRBV12-3 or TRBV12-4 to TRBJ2-7, with D tentatively TRBD2 (6 bases). CDR3 length equals 14 residues. V lost 5 bases and J 7 bases, leaving 18 bases between the germline ends. CDR3 nucleotides: TGTGCCAGCAGTCCCCTGGTTGGCCGGGAGGAGCAGTACTTC. Amino acids: CASSPLVGREEQYF.

Here the CDR3 DNA reads TGTGCCAGCAGTTTAGCGCTCGGAGAGCAGTACTTC. As protein: CASSLALGEQYF. The V gene is TRBV12-3 or TRBV12-4, the J gene TRBJ2-7; no clear D gene. CDR3 length: 12 amino acids. The ends were cut back, 0 bases at V and 7 bases at J, with 7 bases in the middle.

The chain uses TRBV6-2 or TRBV6-3 and TRBJ2-7; perhaps TRBD1 as D (5 bases). In germline, CDR1 is MNHEY, CDR2 SVGEGT. The CDR3 extends over 14 amino acids. The germline V and J ends were trimmed by 1 base and 2 bases, with 9 bases remaining between them. CDR3 protein: CASSYYTGPYEQYF. Here the CDR3 DNA reads TGTGCCAGCAGTTACTACACAGGACCCTACGAGCAGTACTTC.

This clonotype appeared a few times. V gene TRBV5-1 combines with J gene TRBJ2-7, with D perhaps being TRBD1 or TRBD2 (5 bases each). V was clipped by 3 bases and J by 5 bases, with 12 bases between them. Germline V CDR1 and CDR2: SGHRS, YFSETQ. CDR3 length: 13 residues. For the CDR3, the DNA is TGCGCCAGCAGCTCGACACCGGGGCACGAGCAGTACTTC. Encoded protein: CASSSTPGHEQYF.

The V gene is TRBV14, the J gene TRBJ2-2; D gene ambiguous. The CDR3 loop spans 13 amino acids. The germline V and J ends were trimmed by 6 bases and 3 bases, with 8 bases remaining between them. The germline gives CDR1 SGHDN, CDR2 FVKESK. CDR3 coding DNA: TGTGCCAGCAGGCCTAATTACACCGGGGAGCTGTTTTTT. As protein: CASRPNYTGELFF. The full variable domain, its missing parts supplied by reference TRBV14 and TRBJ2-2, is EAGVTQFPSHSVIEKGQTVTLRCDPISGHDNLYWYRRVMGKEIKFLLHFVKESKQDESGMPNNRFLAERTGGTYSTLKVQPAELEDSGVYFCASRPNYTGELFFGEGSRLTVL.

The chain carries TRBV7-3 and TRBJ1-1, with unresolved D. V lost 1 base and J 1 base, leaving 7 bases between the germline ends. Germline V CDR1 and CDR2: SGHTA, FQGTGA. CDR3 length equals 14 residues. The CDR3 bases are TGTGCCAGCAGCTTAAGATCAGCGAACACTGAAGCTTTCTTT. It encodes CASSLRSANTEAFF. Filled out from reference TRBV7-3 and TRBJ1-1, the complete variable domain reads GAGVSQTPSNKVTEKGKYVELRCDPISGHTALYWYRQSLGQGPEFLIYFQGTGAADDSGLPNDRFFAVRPEGSVSTLKIQRTERGDSAVYLCASSLRSANTEAFFGQGTRLTVV.

This chain uses TRBV29-1 with TRBJ1-1; D not resolved. Trimming took 4 bases from V and 0 from J, leaving 6 bases between them. Germline V gives CDR1 SQVTM, CDR2 ANQGSEA. The length of the CDR3 is 12 residues. The CDR3 nucleotides are TGCAGCGTTGTTGGGATGAACACTGAAGCTTTCTTT. Translation gives CSVVGMNTEAFF. The full variable domain, in which reference TRBV29-1 and TRBJ1-1 provide the parts outside the CDR3, is SAVISQKPSRDICQRGTSLTIQCQVDSQVTMMFWYRQQPGQSLTLIATANQGSEATYESGFVIDKFPISRPNLTFSTLTVSNMSPEDSSIYLCSVVGMNTEAFFGQGTRLTVV.